What follows is one T cell receptor (beta chain) and its context. What it binds is not known. This sample was taken from a study of T cell responses to AZD1222 COVID-19 vaccine. Notes on the study in general: After two AZD1222 doses, spike-specific TCR breadth and depth rose versus day 0. Baseline testing showed seropositivity in only six AZD1222 recipients.

This table comes from immunoSEQ multiplex PCR, and its TCRdb copy is limited to in-frame clones, with some not included. The table records around 80,000 clones, 70% to 90% of them present only once. The source was peripheral blood, collected 28 days after the second AZD1222 dose. This sequence was found in an adult who received the AZD1222 COVID-19 vaccine.

CDR3 protein: CASSRGQGNYGYTF. In DNA form, the CDR3 reads TGTGCCAGCAGCCGTGGACAGGGGAACTATGGCTACACCTTC. V usage is TRBV6-5 and J usage is TRBJ1-2; TRBD1 agrees at 9 bases. This CDR3 is built from 14 residues. V lost 6 bases, J lost 2 bases, and 4 bases stayed unmatched. From germline, CDR1 is MNHEY and CDR2 SVGAGI.